This TCR beta chain is from a study of cytomegalovirus exposure and HLA in healthy donors. PCR amplification relied on 60 Vbeta primers (plus 13 Jbeta primers). Libraries were prepared by immunoSEQ multiplex PCR; TCRdb keeps only in-frame clonotypes and omits some of them. The data show roughly 250,000 clones, 80% to 90% seen once. The CDR3 contains 15 residues. CDR1 is SGHTS and CDR2 is YDEGEE in the germline V gene. J lost 6 bases, V lost 4 bases, and 10 bases had no gene match. The sample taken for sequencing was PBMCs. The sequence came from a woman aged 40 to 55 in good health and CMV-seropositive. This chain joins TRBV5-8 and TRBJ2-4; TRBD1 matches at 7 bases. The CDR3 bases are TGTGCCAGCAGCGCCGGGACAGCCACAACAAACATTCAGTACTTC. It encodes CASSAGTATTNIQYF.